Detailed here is one TCR beta chain. Its cognate antigen is unknown. Trimming removed 5 bases from V and 3 bases from J, with 8 bases in between. This CDR3 region has 12 residues. CDR1 and CDR2 (germline): MNHNY, SVGAGI (reference sequence). Measured with immunoSEQ multiplex PCR; TCRdb has only the in-frame clones, and not every one. The table records more than 35,000 clones, 75% to 90% of them present only once. These data belong to a study of a mutant IDH1 vaccine in newly diagnosed glioma. The overall study: Vaccination followed radiotherapy alone by 4-6 weeks, or accompanied temozolomide cycles. Those enrolled had earlier been treated with radiotherapy, temozolomide, or both, mostly both. Findings and caveats of the study: Shifts in the top peripheral T cell clonotypes seemed unrelated to pseudoprogression.

Time point described: week 5, during vaccination. What each vaccine dose contained was 300 ug of mutant IDH1 20-mer peptide, accompanied by topical imiquimod. Sample: PBMCs, taken from a glioma patient whose treatment included an IDH1 peptide vaccine. The chain employs TRBV6-6 and TRBJ2-7; D uncertain. The clonotype comes from a man aged 35 to 55 with glioma. The chain's CDR3 is CASSQGFYEQYF. DNA for the CDR3: TGTGCCAGCAGTCAAGGCTTCTACGAGCAGTACTTC.